The present entry profiles one TCR beta chain with its context. No antigen is known for it. At one of its ends the junction is not consistent with the germline gene, which may arise from a read error. These data come from a study of T cell repertoires in cytomegalovirus infection (dated by TCRdb to the late 2010s). Study-wide context: Donor HLA type was relevant to the analysis, because carriage of CMV infection together with the matching HLA type was indicated by public TCR beta signatures.

Including cysteine and phenylalanine, the CDR3 has 12 amino acids. The DNA shown is the 36-base CDR3, in frame from base 1. CDR1 is given as MGHDK and CDR2 as SYGVNS, both from the germline V gene. The full study reports these points: In both this cohort and an independent cohort of 352 donors, the cumulative frequency of public TCR beta family members distinguished carriers of CMV infection plus the relevant HLA type. The ex vivo response was dominated by HLA-C-restricted CMV-specific TCR beta clonotypes, and the single most frequent clonotype in two of eight donors was supplied by these HLA-C-restricted clonotypes.

TCRdb lists the instrument as Illumina HiSeq 1500. TCRdb handled the public reads itself, with Q25 trimming in fastp and clone calling in MiXCR, and kept productive beta chains. Rows are combined by CDR3 protein, so each entry shows the most common genes and DNA. The sample contains approximately 700,000 distinct CDR3 sequences, 35% of them found a single time. The leading ten clones occupy 2.5% to 3.5% of the sample. Sequencing used PBMCs. The rearrangement joined TRBV25-1 to TRBJ2-7; the D gene is perhaps TRBD2, from 5 matching bases. The TCR originated in a human donor in good health (CMV status not recorded). Some clones in this sample may be carry-over from other donors' samples. The base sequence is TGTGCCAGCAGTGAAGAGGGAGTTAGGGCATTCTTC. It encodes CASSEEGVRAFF.